This T cell receptor (beta chain) was retrieved from a study of CD8 T cells in Susac syndrome. Sequencing of TCR beta was carried out in blood CD8+ and CD4+ T cells. TEMRA cells were enriched by FACS, while CD8+ and CD4+ T cells were obtained through a negative isolation that was performed magnetically. The CDR3 is 13 residues long. From germline, CDR1 is SQVTM and CDR2 ANQGSEA. The germline V and J ends were trimmed by 5 bases and 3 bases, with 11 bases remaining between them. Random hexamers were used to reverse transcribe the RNA input (roughly 0.5 to 1 ug). By means of immunoSEQ multiplex PCR, TCR beta CDR3 spanning 54 Vbeta and 13 Jbeta underwent amplification. One entry per CDR3 protein, called by TCRdb with MiXCR from the immunoSEQ multiplex PCR reads. The sample gives some 120,000 distinct CDR3 sequences, more than 90% of which show up once; around 0.12% is in the top ten.

The receptor was isolated from a human donor in good health. V and J are TRBV29-1 and TRBJ1-5; D not certain. The specimen was CD4+ T cells from PBMCs. This chain's CDR3 is CSVSGRPNQPQHF. In DNA form, the CDR3 reads TGCAGCGTTTCAGGACGGCCCAATCAGCCCCAGCATTTT. Filled out from reference TRBV29-1 and TRBJ1-5, the complete variable domain reads SAVISQKPSRDICQRGTSLTIQCQVDSQVTMMFWYRQQPGQSLTLIATANQGSEATYESGFVIDKFPISRPNLTFSTLTVSNMSPEDSSIYLCSVSGRPNQPQHFGDGTRLSIL.